This T cell receptor (beta chain) was captured in a study of T cells after yellow fever vaccination. Study-wide results and caveats: Once the booster was given, most primary-vaccination clones reappeared, at around 96% for CD4 and roughly 86% for CD8.

The V end lost 3 bases, the J end lost 0 bases, and 9 bases lay between the germline ends. Germline CDR1 is SEHNR and CDR2 is FQNEAQ (reference sequence). This CDR3 is 15 amino acids long. This clonotype showed up just a few times. Its antigen is as yet unknown. UMIs were added to TCR cDNA along with a universal primer site when it was made by 5'RACE template switching. TCRdb used MiXCR to reprocess the 5' RACE reads, holding one entry per CDR3 protein. The table shows tens of thousands of distinct CDR3 sequences, with roughly 8% occurring only once. V and J are TRBV7-9 and TRBJ2-1, with D hard to call. This receptor was obtained from a man between 25 and 39 years old who received the YFV17D yellow fever vaccine. The input for sequencing was CD8+ T cells sorted from PBMCs, taken on the day of the yellow fever booster vaccination. The CDR3 nucleotides are TGTGCCAGCAGCTTGGTGGGAAACTCCTACAATGAGCAGTTCTTC. Protein: CASSLVGNSYNEQFF.